Below are 30 T cell receptor beta chains sequenced from a single sample in a study of blood T cell repertoires in COVID-19. Method: immunoSEQ multiplex PCR; TCRdb's copy keeps in-frame clones and lacks some. The sample includes about 140,000 clones, approximately 91% of them seen just once. The sample taken for sequencing was peripheral blood. The receptors here all came from a man between 65 and 85 years old with acute or convalescent COVID-19.

The rearrangement uses TRBV5-5 and TRBJ2-7; D is perhaps TRBD2 (6 bases). Germline values: CDR1 SGHKS, CDR2 YYEKEE (reference sequence). V lost 1 base and J 4 bases, leaving 9 bases between the germline ends. The CDR3 spans 13 residues. The CDR3 bases are TGTGCCAGCAGCTTGAATGCGGGGTACGAGCAGTACTTC. Its translation: CASSLNAGYEQYF.

The genes are TRBV19 and TRBJ1-2, with a tentative D call TRBD1 (6 bases). The CDR3 totals 14 residues. The germline CDR1 and CDR2 sequences are LNHDA and SQIVND (reference sequence). Trimming shortened V by 8 bases and J by 0 bases, and 13 bases separated the two germline ends. The CDR3 nucleotides are TGTGCCAGTGGGACCGACAGGACTAACTATGGCTACACCTTC. This translates into CASGTDRTNYGYTF. Using reference TRBV19 and TRBJ1-2 for the parts outside the CDR3, the full variable domain is DGGITQSPKYLFRKEGQNVTLSCEQNLNHDAMYWYRQDPGQGLRLIYYSQIVNDFQKGDIAEGYSVSREKKESFPLTVTSAQKNPTAFYLCASGTDRTNYGYTFGSGTRLTVV.

The V and J genes are TRBV6-2 or TRBV6-3 and TRBJ2-3; 8 nucleotides align to TRBD2. From germline, CDR1 is MNHEY and CDR2 SVGEGT. This CDR3 comprises 15 residues. V was pared by 2 bases and J by 1 base, with 2 bases of the junction left unmatched. This chain's CDR3 is CASSYGRGGTDTQYF. The CDR3, as DNA: TGTGCCAGCAGTTACGGGCGGGGGGGCACAGATACGCAGTATTTT.

The V and J genes are TRBV5-1 and TRBJ2-3; 8 positions match TRBD2. Germline lookup yields CDR1 SGHRS and CDR2 YFSETQ. V shed 0 bases and J 4 bases; nucleotides not matched to a gene: 4. The CDR3 has 15 amino acids. CDR3 in amino acids: CASSLVGREADTQYF. As DNA, the CDR3 is TGCGCCAGCAGCTTGGTTGGGCGGGAGGCAGATACGCAGTATTTT.

The chain uses TRBV19 and TRBJ1-4; 10 bases agree with TRBD1. This CDR3 is built from 14 residues. CDR1 and CDR2 from the germline V gene are LNHDA and SQIVND (reference sequence). With V trimmed by 7 bases and J by 14 bases, 13 bases remained unmatched. CDR3 bases: TGTGCCAGTATCAACGTCGGACAGGGGGGAAGGCTGTTTTTT. Translation: CASINVGQGGRLFF.

This chain links TRBV28 with TRBJ2-7; TRBD2 aligns across 15 bases. The J segment lost 5 bases and the V segment lost 6 bases, leaving 11 bases of the junction unmatched. This CDR3 has 17 residues. Germline V gene sequence: CDR1 MDHEN, CDR2 SYDVKM. In DNA, the CDR3 is TGTGCCAGCAGACCGTTGGGGACTAGCGGGAGGTCCCACGAGCAGTACTTC. Its translation: CASRPLGTSGRSHEQYF.

This clone was seen once. The chain couples TRBV28 to TRBJ1-2; a weak D match, TRBD1 (6 bases). V lost 2 bases and J lost 8, with 12 bases in between. CDR1 MDHEN and CDR2 SYDVKM come from the germline V gene. The CDR3 is made up of 13 amino acids. This CDR3 is CASSLGYRAGYTF. In DNA form, the CDR3 reads TGTGCCAGCAGTTTAGGTTACAGGGCAGGCTACACCTTC.

The chain employs TRBV7-2 and TRBJ2-5; D is perhaps TRBD2 (5 bases). CDR3 length equals 14 residues. The V end lost 3 bases, the J end lost 0 bases, and 8 bases lay between the germline ends. The germline V gene has CDR1 SGHTA and CDR2 FQGNSA. Here the CDR3 reads CASSFFGNQETQYF. In nucleotides, the CDR3 is TGTGCCAGCAGCTTTTTCGGGAACCAAGAGACCCAGTACTTC.

J is TRBJ1-1 and V is TRBV7-8, with no clear D. The CDR3 runs to 13 residues. Germline V lookup: CDR1 SGHVS, CDR2 FQNEAQ. V dropped 5 bases and J dropped 0 bases, with 7 bases sitting between them. The CDR3 sequence: CASSRDMNTEAFF. The CDR3 coding sequence is TGTGCCAGCAGCCGAGACATGAACACTGAAGCTTTCTTT.

The V gene is TRBV24-1, the J gene TRBJ2-1; 14 bases agree with TRBD2. The CDR3 is 16 residues long. The germline CDR1 and CDR2 sequences are KGHDR and SFDVKD. V trimming: 5 bases; J trimming: 5 bases; junction bases outside the gene matches: 4. This chain's CDR3 is CATSVRTSGGHNEQFF. The CDR3 DNA follows: TGTGCCACCAGTGTCCGGACTAGCGGGGGGCACAATGAGCAGTTCTTC.

The CDR3: CASSQQGGYGYTF. The CDR3 nucleotides read TGTGCCAGCAGCCAACAGGGCGGCTATGGCTACACCTTC. V is TRBV7-9 and J is TRBJ1-2; a possible D gene is TRBD1 (6 bases). This CDR3 is 13 amino acids long. Trimming removed 5 bases from V and 4 bases from J, with 11 bases in between. Germline lookup yields CDR1 SEHNR and CDR2 FQNEAQ (reference sequence).

J is TRBJ2-1 and V is TRBV13; TRBD2 aligns across 7 bases. This CDR3 contains 15 residues. J gave up 12 bases and V 1 base, and 12 bases lay outside the gene matches. Germline lookup yields CDR1 PRHDT and CDR2 FYEKMQ (reference sequence). CDR3 sequence reads: CASSLVTSAPMMQFF. The CDR3 DNA sequence: TGTGCCAGCAGCTTAGTAACTAGCGCCCCAATGATGCAGTTCTTC.

This sequence joins TRBV3-1 (or the pseudogene TRBV3-2) and TRBJ1-1, with 9 bases aligning to TRBD1. The CDR3 sequence is 14 residues long. Germline V CDR1 and CDR2: LGHDT, YNNKEL (reference sequence). The J segment lost 4 bases and the V segment lost 2 bases, leaving 2 bases of the junction unmatched. CDR3 coding DNA: TGTGCCAGCAGCCAAAGACAGGGGGGCACTGAAGCTTTCTTT. This sequence encodes CASSQRQGGTEAFF.

The chain is built from TRBV7-2 and TRBJ2-1; D remains unclear. The CDR3 has 14 residues. V shed 7 bases and J shed 1 base, with 11 bases lying between them. Germline assignment: CDR1 SGHTA and CDR2 FQGNSA. CDR3 protein: CASTKELSYNEQFF. The DNA of the CDR3 is TGTGCCAGCACCAAAGAGCTGTCCTACAATGAGCAGTTCTTC. Full variable domain (missing parts from reference TRBV7-2 and TRBJ2-1): GAGVSQSPSNKVTEKGKDVELRCDPISGHTALYWYRQSLGQGLEFLIYFQGNSAPDKSGLPSDRFSAERTGGSVSTLTIQRTQQEDSAVYLCASTKELSYNEQFFGPGTRLTVL.

The chain links TRBV21-1 to TRBJ1-6; the table calls TRBD1, which could not be checked here. TRBV21-1 is listed as a pseudogene. This CDR3 has 15 residues. The CDR3: CASSTMTGGDSPLHF. DNA for the CDR3: TGTGCCAGCAGCACGATGACAGGGGGGGATTCACCCCTCCACTTT.

J is TRBJ2-7 and V is TRBV9; D gene unclear. The CDR3 length is 14 residues. V was cut by 4 bases and J by 1 base, with 12 bases left in between. Germline-derived CDR1 and CDR2 are SGDLS and YYNGEE. The CDR3 sequence: CASSPNGLSYEQYF. DNA of the CDR3: TGTGCCAGCAGCCCTAATGGGCTTTCCTACGAGCAGTACTTC.

CDR3 residues: CASSQGDSGTSWETQYF. The CDR3 DNA sequence: TGCGCCAGCAGCCAGGGCGACAGCGGGACCTCTTGGGAGACCCAGTACTTC. The V and J genes are TRBV4-1 and TRBJ2-5; 7 nucleotides align to TRBD2. The CDR3 totals 17 residues. CDR1 MGHRA and CDR2 YSYEKL come from the germline V gene. Trimming at V came to 3 bases and at J to 5 bases, leaving 15 bases not matched to a gene.

The chain joins TRBV27 to TRBJ1-1; D ambiguous. Germline V lookup: CDR1 MNHEY, CDR2 SMNVEV (reference sequence). This CDR3 contains 16 residues. V was pared by 2 bases and J by 4 bases, with 17 bases between. CDR3 region: CASSLSFGGVTTEAFF. DNA of the CDR3: TGTGCCAGCAGTTTAAGCTTCGGCGGAGTAACCACTGAAGCTTTCTTT.

This chain uses TRBV11-2 with TRBJ2-1, with D possibly being TRBD1 (6 bases). This CDR3 has 16 amino acids. The V end was cut by 5 bases, the J end by 0 bases, with 14 bases between. CDR1 is SGHAT, CDR2 FQNNGV, per germline. CDR3 nucleotides: TGTGCCAGCAGCACAGGACAGCTTAGCTCCTACAATGAGCAGTTCTTC. This encodes CASSTGQLSSYNEQFF.

Turning to this clone: At one end, the junction sequence differs from germline, possibly due to a read error. This chain joins TRBV5-1 and TRBJ2-7; 11 nucleotides agree with TRBD2. Germline assignment: CDR1 SGHRS and CDR2 YFSETQ. The length of the CDR3 is 15 residues. The CDR3 here is CASGKLAGDFYAQYF. The CDR3, as DNA: TGCGCCAGCGGAAAACTAGCGGGAGACTTCTACGCGCAGTACTTC.

V gene TRBV9 combines with J gene TRBJ2-1; 7 bases line up with TRBD2. Per germline, CDR1 SGDLS and CDR2 YYNGEE. CDR3 length equals 16 residues. Trimming at V came to 3 bases and at J to 0 bases, leaving 6 bases not matched to a gene. The CDR3 is CASSELGRGSYNEQFF. The CDR3 region has the DNA TGTGCCAGCAGCGAGTTGGGGAGGGGCTCCTACAATGAGCAGTTCTTC.

This sequence joins TRBV20-1 and TRBJ1-6, with D hard to call. Germline V gives CDR1 DFQATT, CDR2 SNEGSKA (reference sequence). This CDR3 comprises 14 residues. The V and J ends lost 3 bases and 7 bases respectively, with 13 bases between them. CDR3 in amino acids: CSASQPGGNSPLHF. CDR3 bases: TGCAGTGCTAGTCAACCGGGTGGGAATTCACCCCTCCACTTT.

This chain uses TRBV6-5 with TRBJ1-6; 9 bases are a match to TRBD1. This CDR3 comprises 15 residues. V was clipped by 8 bases and J by 1 base; unmatched bases: 3. Germline-derived CDR1 and CDR2 are MNHEY and SVGAGI. CDR3 sequence (DNA): TGTGCCAGCGGGGGACAGGGTTCCTATAATTCACCCCTCCACTTT. Translation gives CASGGQGSYNSPLHF.

The sample holds one count of this clone. The CDR3 nucleotides read TGTGCCAGCAGGAGACAGGGCGACTTAAACACCATATATTTT. Its protein product is CASRRQGDLNTIYF. V is TRBV2 and J is TRBJ1-3, with TRBD1 matching 7 bases. There are 14 residues in the CDR3. V shed 6 bases, J shed 6 bases, and the junction held 8 bases outside the gene matches. Germline values: CDR1 SNHLY, CDR2 FYNNEI. Filled out from reference TRBV2 and TRBJ1-3, the complete variable domain reads EPEVTQTPSHQVTQMGQEVILRCVPISNHLYFYWYRQILGQKVEFLVSFYNNEISEKSEIFDDQFSVERPDGSNFTLKIRSTKLEDSAMYFCASRRQGDLNTIYFGEGSWLTVV.

The genes are TRBV7-2 and TRBJ1-4; TRBD1 agrees at 7 bases. Looked up from germline, CDR1 is SGHTA and CDR2 is FQGNSA. The CDR3 extends over 14 amino acids. V trimming: 6 bases; J trimming: 3 bases; junction bases outside the gene matches: 4. The CDR3 protein is CASRKGASNEKLFF. The DNA for the CDR3 is TGTGCCAGCAGGAAGGGGGCATCTAATGAAAAACTGTTTTTT. The whole variable domain, filled in from reference TRBV7-2 and TRBJ1-4, reads GAGVSQSPSNKVTEKGKDVELRCDPISGHTALYWYRQSLGQGLEFLIYFQGNSAPDKSGLPSDRFSAERTGGSVSTLTIQRTQQEDSAVYLCASRKGASNEKLFFGSGTQLSVL.

This rearrangement joins TRBV11-2 to TRBJ1-2; D possibly corresponds to TRBD1 (6 bases). CDR1 SGHAT and CDR2 FQNNGV come from the germline V gene. The V end was cut by 4 bases, the J end by 0 bases, with 21 bases between. The CDR3 length is 18 residues. As DNA, the CDR3 is TGTGCCAGCAGCTCGAAGGTCGGACAGCGGATAGCTAACTATGGCTACACCTTC. As protein: CASSSKVGQRIANYGYTF.

V and J are TRBV6-1 and TRBJ1-4, with 12 positions matching TRBD1. The CDR3 runs to 16 residues. V shed 4 bases and J 8 bases; nucleotides not matched to a gene: 8. CDR1 is MNHNS and CDR2 is SASEGT in the germline V gene. The CDR3 sequence is CASSGDRGRGGEKLFF. CDR3 nucleotides: TGTGCCAGCAGTGGGGACAGGGGGCGCGGAGGGGAAAAACTGTTTTTT.

This clone has a single count. DNA for the CDR3: TGCGCCAGCAGGGGGGGACAGGCGGGACAGCCCCAGCATTTT. It specifies CASRGGQAGQPQHF. The V and J genes are TRBV10-2 and TRBJ1-5; TRBD1 matches at 8 bases. V was clipped by 6 bases and J by 7 bases; unmatched bases: 8. Germline-derived CDR1 and CDR2 are WSHSY and SAAADI. There are 14 residues in the CDR3.

The chain combines TRBV7-3 with TRBJ2-7, with TRBD2 as a possible D gene (5 bases). The CDR3 totals 13 residues. CDR1 and CDR2 (germline): SGHTA, FQGTGA. V lost 0 bases to trimming and J lost 4 bases, with 7 bases between them. CDR3 DNA sequence: TGTGCCAGCAGCTTAACTGCGGGTTACGAGCAGTACTTC. Its translation is CASSLTAGYEQYF.

The chain employs TRBV7-9 and TRBJ1-1; D gene unclear. CDR1 SEHNR and CDR2 FQNEAQ come from the germline V gene (reference sequence). The V end was cut by 1 base, the J end by 6 bases, with 9 bases between. This CDR3 has 13 residues. CDR3 coding DNA: TGTGCCAGCAGCTTAGGGAGCTACCCTGAAGCTTTCTTT. Its protein is CASSLGSYPEAFF.